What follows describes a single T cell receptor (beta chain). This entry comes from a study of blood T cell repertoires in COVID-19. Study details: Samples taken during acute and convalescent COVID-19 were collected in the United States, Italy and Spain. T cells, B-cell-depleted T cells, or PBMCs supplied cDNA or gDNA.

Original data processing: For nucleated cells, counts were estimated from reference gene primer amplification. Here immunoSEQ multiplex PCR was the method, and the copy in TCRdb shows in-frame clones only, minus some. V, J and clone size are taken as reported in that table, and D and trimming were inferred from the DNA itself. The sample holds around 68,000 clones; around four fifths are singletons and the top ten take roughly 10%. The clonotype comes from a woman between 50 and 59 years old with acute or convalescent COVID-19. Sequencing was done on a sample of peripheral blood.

The CDR3 loop is CASSPRGFSYEQYF. CDR3 DNA sequence: TGTGCCAGCAGCCCACGGGGGTTTTCCTACGAGCAGTACTTC. The chain couples TRBV7-2 to TRBJ2-7, with TRBD2 as a possible D gene (6 bases). There are 14 residues in the CDR3. The V end lost 5 bases, the J end lost 1 base, and 12 bases lay between the germline ends. Germline V CDR1 and CDR2: SGHTA, FQGNSA.